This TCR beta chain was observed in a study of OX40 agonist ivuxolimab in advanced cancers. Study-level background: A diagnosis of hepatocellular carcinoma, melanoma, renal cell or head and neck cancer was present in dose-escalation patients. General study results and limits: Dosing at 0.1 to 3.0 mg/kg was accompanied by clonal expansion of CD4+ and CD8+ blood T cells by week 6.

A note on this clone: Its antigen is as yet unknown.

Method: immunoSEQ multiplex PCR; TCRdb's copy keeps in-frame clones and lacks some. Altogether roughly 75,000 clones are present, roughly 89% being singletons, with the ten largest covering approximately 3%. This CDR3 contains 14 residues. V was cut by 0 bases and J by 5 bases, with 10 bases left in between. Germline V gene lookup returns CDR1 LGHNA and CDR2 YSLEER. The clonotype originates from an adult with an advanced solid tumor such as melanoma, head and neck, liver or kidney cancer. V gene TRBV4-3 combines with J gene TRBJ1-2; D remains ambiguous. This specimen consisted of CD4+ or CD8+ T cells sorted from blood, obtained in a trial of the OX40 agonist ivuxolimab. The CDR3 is CASSQELSQYGYTF. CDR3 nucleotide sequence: TGCGCCAGCAGCCAAGAACTGAGTCAGTATGGCTACACCTTC.